This T cell receptor beta chain emerged from a study of Graves' ophthalmopathy and Graves' hyperthyroidism. RNA served as the template for amplifying TCR beta CDR3 regions. The workflow started with a first-round RT-PCR run with HTBI primers and then moved on to a second-round multiplex PCR. MiXCR, applied by TCRdb to the multiplex PCR reads, yields one record per CDR3 protein. Seen here are about 620,000 distinct CDR3 sequences, 22% observed once, and the top ten hold roughly 6.9%. With 4 bases removed from V and 3 bases from J, the gap between germline ends came to 12 bases. CDR3 length equals 13 residues. Germline-derived CDR1 and CDR2 are SQVTM and ANQGSEA. By definition, stable hyperthyroidism involved no ophthalmopathy within 18 months of follow-up.

The sequenced sample was peripheral blood. V usage is TRBV29-1 and J usage is TRBJ1-1; perhaps TRBD1 as D (6 bases). The TCR comes from a woman younger than 35 with stable Graves' hyperthyroidism. Some clones in this sample may be carry-over from other donors' samples. The CDR3 is CSVVRTDHTEAFF. The CDR3 DNA reads as TGCAGCGTTGTACGGACAGATCACACTGAAGCTTTCTTT.